The 3 T cell receptor beta chains reported below all come from one sample, sequenced in a study of Ad26.COV2.S vaccination and SARS-CoV-2 variants. Only in-frame clones appear in the TCRdb table, and some are missing; sequencing was by immunoSEQ multiplex PCR. Of roughly 510,000 clones in the sample, around 88% were seen once. The treatment is: about 20 received Ad26.COV2.S at low or high dose, single or two shots; about 5 received placebo; per-sample allocation not given. The samples date from day 63 after the first vaccine or placebo injection. The starting material was peripheral blood, obtained in a trial of Ad26.COV2.S vaccine versus placebo. All receptors derive from a person aged 18-65 years who received the Ad26.COV2.S COVID-19 vaccine or a placebo.

V usage is TRBV12-3 or TRBV12-4 and J usage is TRBJ2-7; D is uncertain. V lost 3 bases and J lost 4, with 7 bases in between. The CDR3 sequence is 12 residues long. The CDR3 DNA is TGTGCCAGCAGTTTGAACGTATACGAGCAGTACTTC. It encodes CASSLNVYEQYF.

The V call is TRBV4-1, the J call TRBJ2-3, with 7 bases aligning to TRBD2. V was pared by 4 bases and J by 3 bases, with 7 bases of the junction left unmatched. CDR1 and CDR2 (germline): MGHRA, YSYEKL. There are 15 residues in the CDR3. The CDR3 DNA sequence: TGCGCCAGCAGCCTGGAGCGGGACGGAACAGATACGCAGTATTTT. Its protein is CASSLERDGTDTQYF.

The V call is TRBV29-1, the J call TRBJ2-7, with D perhaps matching TRBD2 (5 bases). V lost 2 bases and J lost 0, with 11 bases in between. The CDR3 is 14 amino acids. Germline CDR1 is SQVTM and CDR2 is ANQGSEA. The CDR3 DNA is TGCAGCGTTGAAACGAGGGTTAGCTCCTACGAGCAGTACTTC. Its protein product is CSVETRVSSYEQYF.